These 11 T cell receptor beta chains originate from one sample sequenced in a study of identical twins. MiXCR, run by TCRdb on the 5' RACE reads, gives a single entry per CDR3 protein. The data contain some 690,000 distinct CDR3 sequences, around 20% of them singletons. The data also belong to a second study, concerning T cells expressing NK-cell markers.

The sequenced sample consisted of PBMCs. The receptors here all came from a woman in her late teens or twenties in good health.

The J gene is TRBJ2-7, the V gene TRBV11-2; D is uncertain. Germline loops: CDR1 SGHAT, CDR2 FQNNGV. The CDR3 is made up of 13 amino acids. V dropped 1 base and J dropped 4 bases, with 8 bases sitting between them. CDR3 coding DNA: TGTGCCAGCAGCTTAGGGGTTCAGTACGAGCAGTACTTC. This encodes CASSLGVQYEQYF. Variable domain in full (rest from reference TRBV11-2 and TRBJ2-7): EAGVAQSPRYKIIEKRQSVAFWCNPISGHATLYWYQQILGQGPKLLIQFQNNGVVDDSQLPKDRFSAERLKGVDSTLKIQPAKLEDSAVYLCASSLGVQYEQYFGPGTRLTVT.

The chain recombines TRBV7-2 with TRBJ2-7, with 8 bases matching TRBD2. V trimming: 5 bases; J trimming: 3 bases; junction bases outside the gene matches: 9. Germline V gene sequence: CDR1 SGHTA, CDR2 FQGNSA. The CDR3 covers 15 residues. The CDR3 sequence: CASSLGSSGYYEQYF. The CDR3 nucleotides are TGTGCCAGCAGCCTAGGTTCTAGCGGGTACTACGAGCAGTACTTC.

V gene TRBV12-3 or TRBV12-4 combines with J gene TRBJ2-5; 9 positions agree with TRBD2. The CDR3 length is 15 residues. J was trimmed by 4 bases and V by 5 bases; bases with no gene match: 8. The CDR3 sequence is CASSLMTSGGETQYF. The CDR3 nucleotides read TGTGCCAGCAGTCTTATGACTAGCGGAGGAGAGACCCAGTACTTC.

This clonotype was counted at least ten times. The chain is built from TRBV2 and TRBJ1-6; TRBD1 matches at 10 bases. Germline CDR1 and CDR2: SNHLY and FYNNEI. Trimming at V came to 7 bases and at J to 8 bases, leaving 2 bases not matched to a gene. The CDR3 loop spans 13 amino acids. CDR3 sequence (DNA): TGTGCCAGCAAGGACAGGGGGGATTCACCCCTCCACTTT. It translates to CASKDRGDSPLHF.

This clonotype was counted a few times. The chain uses TRBV20-1 and TRBJ2-5; either TRBD1 or TRBD2 may supply D (5 bases each). Trimming shortened V by 6 bases and J by 3 bases, and 14 bases separated the two germline ends. CDR1 is DFQATT and CDR2 is SNEGSKA in the germline V gene (reference sequence). This CDR3 spans 13 amino acids. The CDR3 region has the DNA TGCAGTGCACGTTCCCTGGGGGAAGAGACCCAGTACTTC. This sequence encodes CSARSLGEETQYF.

V gene TRBV10-3 combines with J gene TRBJ2-3; no definite D call. This CDR3 spans 13 amino acids. Trimming pared 2 bases from V and 2 bases from J, leaving 5 bases between. Germline CDR1 ENHRY, CDR2 SYGVKD. CDR3 in amino acids: CAISEPDTDTQYF. DNA of the CDR3: TGTGCCATCAGTGAGCCTGACACAGATACGCAGTATTTT.

The V call is TRBV21-1, the J call TRBJ2-7; no check of the table's D call, TRBD1, against the DNA was made. TRBV21-1 is assigned pseudogene status. The length of the CDR3 is 12 residues. The CDR3 region has the DNA TGTGCCAGCCCTTCCGGGGACTACGAGCAGTACTTC. Protein sequence: CASPSGDYEQYF.

A few counts support this clonotype. The chain combines TRBV12-3 or TRBV12-4 with TRBJ2-1; perhaps TRBD2 as D (6 bases). With 6 bases removed from V and 5 bases from J, the gap between germline ends came to 17 bases. The CDR3 sequence is 15 residues long. The CDR3 DNA sequence: TGTGCCAGCAGCCCCTATAGCGGCCCCGACAATGAGCAGTTCTTC. Encoded protein: CASSPYSGPDNEQFF.

In this sample, this clonotype turned up once. The rearrangement uses TRBV5-1 and TRBJ2-7, with D maybe TRBD1 (7 bases). With 4 bases removed from V and 8 bases from J, the gap between germline ends came to 22 bases. Germline-derived CDR1 and CDR2 are SGHRS and YFSETQ. This CDR3 contains 15 residues. The CDR3 protein is CASSQGGTGQMKQYF. The DNA of the CDR3 is TGCGCCAGCAGCCAGGGGGGAACAGGGCAGATGAAGCAGTACTTC.

Comment on this clonotype: The germline gene is not matched at one end of the junction; a read error may be the cause. The chain recombines TRBV12-3 or TRBV12-4 with TRBJ2-3; D could derive from TRBD1 or TRBD2 (5 bases each). The CDR3 spans 14 residues. This CDR3 reads CASRSLRGTYTQYF. The CDR3 DNA is TGTGCCAGCAGATCCTTACGGGGCACATATACGCAGTATTTT.

J is TRBJ2-7 and V is TRBV9; D is uncertain. Germline V lookup: CDR1 SGDLS, CDR2 YYNGEE. The V gene lost 0 bases and the J gene lost 7 bases, with 20 bases spanning the gap. The length of the CDR3 is 16 residues. The CDR3 region is CASSVEATDTGTEQYF. The CDR3, as DNA: TGTGCCAGCAGCGTAGAAGCGACCGATACCGGTACTGAGCAGTACTTC.